This T cell receptor (beta chain) was documented in a study of spatial heterogeneity in lung cancer (dated by TCRdb to about 2019). Background for the entire study: More beta-chain than alpha-chain transcripts were consistently detected, likely reflecting higher beta-chain transcript abundance. In tumor regions, TCR transcript counts showed a strong correlation with a T cell transcriptional module score from matched bulk RNA-seq. In the raw uncorrected reads, each unique combination of TCR and UMI appeared more than ten times on average. TCR alpha and beta repertoires were quantitatively compared across multiple tumor regions, matched nontumor lung and blood in non-small cell lung cancer. The study linked features of the TCR repertoire to counts of nonsynonymous mutations, which were determined by whole-exome sequencing of tumor tissue. At surgery, both alpha and beta chains were TCR-sequenced in 200 to 250 tumor regions, approximately 64 matched nontumor lung samples and around 50 PBMC samples.

The time point label on this specimen signifies: sample taken at primary tumor resection. The donors were more than 65 patients from the lung TRACERx cohort who had early-stage, untreated non-small cell lung cancer. Whole RNA extracted from tumor and nontumor lung tissue, or from cryopreserved PBMC samples, was used for TCR sequencing without cell sorting. Patients were selected for TCR sequencing only if sufficient RNA was available from at least two tumor regions. A lung pathologist reviewed the tumor and adjacent nontumor lung specimens before the specimens were selected. Overall results and qualifications from the work: The number of expanded intratumoral alpha and beta TCRs correlated with the tumor nonsynonymous mutation count. Estimated TCR-seq coverage of tumor T cells was only 5.5% to 8% for alpha chains and 12% to 15% for beta chains. Additional single-cell paired TCR alpha and beta sequencing was considered necessary to confirm, at a functional level, the hypothesis that regional TCRs recognize regional mutations. The count of ubiquitous expanded TCRs correlated with the count of ubiquitous nonsynonymous mutations, and the count of regional expanded TCRs correlated with the count of regional nonsynonymous mutations.

The library came from 5' RACE. The sequencer was a NextSeq 500. In the TCR library protocol, a unique molecular identifier was attached to each TCR cDNA molecule so that PCR and sequencing errors could be corrected. The original methods were these. TCR identification, UMI-based error correction and CDR3 extraction were performed with Decombinator tools. Expanded TCRs were defined as those above a frequency of 2 per 1,000, corresponding to the top 1% of the tumor frequency distribution. Expanded tumor TCRs were classed as regional if statistically deemed absent (corrected P<0.05) from at least one tumor region, otherwise ubiquitous. Renyi diversity was computed with the R vegan package after each repertoire had been subsampled 100 times to 5,000 TCRs. To build CDR3 similarity networks, amino acid triplet string-kernel similarity was used, and CDR3s were connected when their pairwise similarity was above 0.82. TCRdb handled the public reads itself, with Q25 trimming in fastp and clone calling in MiXCR, and kept productive beta chains. Each CDR3 protein gets just one entry, which takes the most common genes and DNA from the rows behind it. The V and J calls and clone size are TCRdb's, not the authors'. The sample table records 2,000 to 3,000 distinct CDR3 sequences; approximately 1.5% of these occur just once. The ten largest make up more than 9% of the sample.

Relative to its sample, this clonotype is medium-sized (0.01 to 0.1%). What this receptor recognizes is not known. No qualities accompany the bases; no much larger clone lies one base away. This receptor was taken from a male donor with early-stage non-small cell lung cancer. The sequencing used lung tumor tissue, collected at surgery.

The CDR3 corresponds to CASSLTSGSSYNEQFF. At the DNA level, the sequence is TGTGCCAGCAGCCTCACGAGCGGAAGCTCCTACAATGAGCAGTTCTTC. The rearrangement joined TRBV3-1 to TRBJ2-1; TRBD2 is a possible D gene, resting on 5 matching bases. The V and J ends are trimmed by 4 bases and 0 bases, leaving 13 bases between them. CDR1 and CDR2 are read off the germline V gene (reference sequence) as LGHDT and YNNKEL. Inclusive of the bounding cysteine and phenylalanine, the CDR3 is 16 residues long. The read is trimmed to its CDR3 DNA, 48 bases read in frame from base 1.